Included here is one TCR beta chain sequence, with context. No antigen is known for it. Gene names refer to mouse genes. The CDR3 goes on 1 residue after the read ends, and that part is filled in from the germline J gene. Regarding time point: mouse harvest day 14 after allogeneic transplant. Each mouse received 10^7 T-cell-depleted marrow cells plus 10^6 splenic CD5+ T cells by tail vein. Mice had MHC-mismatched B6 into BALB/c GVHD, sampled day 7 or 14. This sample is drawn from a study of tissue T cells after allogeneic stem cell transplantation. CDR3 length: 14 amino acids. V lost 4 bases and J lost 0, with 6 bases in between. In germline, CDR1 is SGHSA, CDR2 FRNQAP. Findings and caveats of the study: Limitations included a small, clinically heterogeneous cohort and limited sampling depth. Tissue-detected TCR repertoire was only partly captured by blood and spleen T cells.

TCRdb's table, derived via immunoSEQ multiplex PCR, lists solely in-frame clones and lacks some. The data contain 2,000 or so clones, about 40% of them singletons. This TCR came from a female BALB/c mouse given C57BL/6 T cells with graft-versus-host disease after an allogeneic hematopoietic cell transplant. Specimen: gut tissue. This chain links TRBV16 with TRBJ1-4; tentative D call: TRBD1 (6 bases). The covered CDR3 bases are TGTGCAAGCAGCTGGACAGTTTCCAACGAAAGATTATTT. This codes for CASSWTVSNERLF. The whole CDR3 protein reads CASSWTVSNERLFF.